The 23 T cell receptor beta chains in this list originate from one sample, sequenced in a study of T cells after yellow fever vaccination. TCRdb called the 5' RACE reads again in MiXCR, with one record for every CDR3 protein. The repertoire consists of 80,000 to 100,000 distinct CDR3 sequences, with 8% to 10% occurring once and the leading ten covering roughly 17%. The sample in question was CD8+ T cells not binding an NS4B(214-222) dextramer, sorted from PBMCs, obtained less than 16 days after the first yellow fever vaccination. Receptors originate from a young man who received the YFV17D yellow fever vaccine.

The chain has TRBV15 and TRBJ1-2; 8 nucleotides agree with TRBD1. V lost 4 bases, J lost 4 bases, and 5 bases stayed unmatched. Germline assignment: CDR1 LNHNV and CDR2 YYDKDF (reference sequence). There are 14 residues in the CDR3. The chain's CDR3 is CATSKRGQVYGYTF. The CDR3 nucleotides are TGTGCCACCAGCAAAAGGGGACAGGTCTATGGCTACACCTTC.

The V gene is TRBV27, the J gene TRBJ2-6; TRBD1 aligns across 12 bases. V shed 5 bases, J shed 0 bases, and the junction held 8 bases outside the gene matches. The germline V gene has CDR1 MNHEY and CDR2 SMNVEV (reference sequence). The CDR3 consists of 19 residues. The CDR3 loop is CASSGTGGGGYSGANVLTF. CDR3 bases: TGTGCCAGCAGTGGGACAGGGGGCGGGGGGTACTCTGGGGCCAACGTCCTGACTTTC. The entire variable domain, with the rest obtained from reference TRBV27 and TRBJ2-6, is as follows: EAQVTQNPRYLITVTGKKLTVTCSQNMNHEYMSWYRQDPGLGLRQIYYSMNVEVTDKGDVPEGYKVSRKEKRNFPLILESPSPNQTSLYFCASSGTGGGGYSGANVLTFGAGSRLTVL.

The genes are TRBV5-1 and TRBJ2-3; TRBD2 agrees at 8 bases. Trimming removed 5 bases from V and 5 bases from J; junction bases left unmatched: 13. There are 16 residues in the CDR3. Germline CDR1 is SGHRS and CDR2 is YFSETQ. CDR3 DNA: TGCGCCAGCAGGTACCATTCGCGGGGGGCTGGAGATACGCAGTATTTT. This translates into CASRYHSRGAGDTQYF.

This clonotype was detected only a few times. The rearrangement uses TRBV4-1 and TRBJ2-7, with D possibly called TRBD1 or TRBD2 (6 bases each). CDR1 and CDR2 (germline): MGHRA, YSYEKL. The germline V and J ends were trimmed by 0 bases and 7 bases, with 10 bases remaining between them. CDR3 size: 13 residues. The CDR3 reads CASSQELGGEQYF. The CDR3 nucleotides are TGCGCCAGCAGCCAAGAGTTAGGGGGGGAGCAGTACTTC.

The rearrangement links TRBV20-1 to TRBJ2-2; D is undetermined. The CDR3 sequence is 17 residues long. With 0 bases removed from V and 4 bases from J, the gap between germline ends came to 18 bases. The germline gives CDR1 DFQATT, CDR2 SNEGSKA (reference sequence). Here the CDR3 reads CSARDLMHSPVTGELFF. The CDR3 DNA reads as TGCAGTGCTAGAGATCTTATGCACAGCCCCGTCACCGGGGAGCTGTTTTTT.

The chain recombines TRBV4-3 with TRBJ2-7, with 9 bases that match TRBD2. The ends lost 0 bases at V and 4 bases at J; junction bases unmatched: 4. Per germline, CDR1 LGHNA and CDR2 YSLEER. This CDR3 has 15 residues. In nucleotides, the CDR3 is TGCGCCAGCAGCCAAGAGCCTAGCGGGGCTTACGAGCAGTACTTC. It translates to CASSQEPSGAYEQYF.

This clonotype was recorded a few times. J is TRBJ2-5 and V is TRBV4-2; D not resolved. Germline V lookup: CDR1 LGHNA, CDR2 YNFKEQ. Trimming stripped 0 bases from V and 5 bases from J, with 16 bases between. There are 16 residues in the CDR3. The CDR3 nucleotides read TGTGCCAGCAGCCAAGATCCTGCTCCACTGGGGGAGACCCAGTACTTC. Protein sequence: CASSQDPAPLGETQYF.

This chain joins TRBV6-1 and TRBJ2-7; either TRBD1 or TRBD2 may fit D (5 bases each). Trimming cost V 2 bases and J 2 bases, with 16 bases left between them. The CDR3 covers 16 residues. CDR1 and CDR2 (germline): MNHNS, SASEGT. The CDR3 loop reads CASSEIFGTSPYEQYF. Here the CDR3 DNA reads TGTGCCAGCAGTGAAATTTTTGGGACGTCTCCCTACGAGCAGTACTTC.

This chain links TRBV4-1 with TRBJ1-5; D is unresolved. Trimming shortened V by 0 bases and J by 2 bases, and 8 bases separated the two germline ends. The CDR3 loop spans 15 amino acids. CDR1 is MGHRA and CDR2 is YSYEKL in the germline V gene. CDR3 sequence reads: CASSQDSGGNQPQHF. In nucleotides, the CDR3 is TGCGCCAGCAGCCAAGATTCCGGGGGCAATCAGCCCCAGCATTTT.

Regarding this clonotype: Being one base from a much bigger clone, this may be a read error. This chain links TRBV12-3 or TRBV12-4 with TRBJ2-5; TRBD1 might be the D (6 bases). CDR3 length: 14 amino acids. Deletions cut 6 bases from V and 2 bases from J, with 13 bases between. The CDR3 coding sequence is TGTGCCAGCAGAACCGGACAGCTACAAGAGACCCAGTACTTC. This sequence encodes CASRTGQLQETQYF.

The V and J genes are TRBV4-1 and TRBJ1-6; no firm D call. Trimming shortened V by 3 bases and J by 9 bases, and 12 bases separated the two germline ends. Looked up from germline, CDR1 is MGHRA and CDR2 is YSYEKL. The CDR3 is 14 amino acids. CDR3 bases: TGCGCCAGCAGCCAGGCCTTAGGGATTTCACCCCTCCACTTT. Its protein is CASSQALGISPLHF.

A few counts support this clonotype. The rearrangement uses TRBV12-3 or TRBV12-4 and TRBJ2-7; 7 bases agree with TRBD1. The CDR3 totals 15 residues. J gave up 4 bases and V 5 bases, and 11 bases lay outside the gene matches. The CDR3 reads CASSPQGQSVYEQYF. The CDR3, as DNA: TGTGCCAGCAGTCCCCAGGGACAGTCGGTGTACGAGCAGTACTTC.

This clonotype was recorded at least ten times. The V gene is TRBV18, the J gene TRBJ1-3; tentative D call: TRBD1 (5 bases). CDR1 is KGHSH, CDR2 LQKENI, per germline. Deletions cut 0 bases from V and 0 bases from J, with 12 bases between. The CDR3 runs to 17 residues. CDR3 coding DNA: TGTGCCAGCTCACCACCGTACAGGACGATCTCTGGAAACACCATATATTTT. This codes for CASSPPYRTISGNTIYF.

J is TRBJ2-1 and V is TRBV7-2, with 7 nucleotides matching TRBD2. Germline values: CDR1 SGHTA, CDR2 FQGNSA. The CDR3 loop spans 17 amino acids. The J segment lost 4 bases and the V segment lost 8 bases, leaving 17 bases of the junction unmatched. CDR3 nucleotides: TGTGCCAGCCACGAAGGAGGAAAGCGGGGCTTTTACAATGAGCAGTTCTTC. This codes for CASHEGGKRGFYNEQFF. Full variable domain (rest looked up from reference TRBV7-2 and TRBJ2-1): GAGVSQSPSNKVTEKGKDVELRCDPISGHTALYWYRQSLGQGLEFLIYFQGNSAPDKSGLPSDRFSAERTGGSVSTLTIQRTQQEDSAVYLCASHEGGKRGFYNEQFFGPGTRLTVL.

This clonotype has at least ten counts. The J gene is TRBJ1-2, the V gene TRBV12-3 or TRBV12-4; perhaps TRBD1 as D (5 bases). This CDR3 spans 16 amino acids. V was clipped by 6 bases and J by 6 bases, with 23 bases between them. The CDR3: CASSSGPGLDYHGYTF. CDR3 coding DNA: TGTGCCAGCAGCTCGGGACCAGGGTTAGACTACCATGGCTACACCTTC.

The rearrangement joins TRBV19 to TRBJ2-3, with D perhaps matching TRBD2 (6 bases). The CDR3 is 12 amino acids. V gave up 5 bases and J gave up 10 bases, with 13 bases separating them. Germline CDR1 reads LNHDA; CDR2 reads SQIVND (reference sequence). The CDR3 sequence is CASSFPGGAQYF. The CDR3 region has the DNA TGTGCCAGTAGTTTCCCTGGAGGGGCGCAGTATTTT.

This clonotype was counted only a few times. This chain connects TRBV5-6 to TRBJ2-5, with D unclear. CDR1 is SGHDT, CDR2 YYEEEE, per germline. The CDR3 has 13 residues. Trimming cost V 4 bases and J 5 bases, with 12 bases left between them. CDR3 nucleotides: TGTGCCAGCAGCGGCGACCCCAGGGAGACCCAGTACTTC. Amino acids: CASSGDPRETQYF.

CDR3 region: CASSYGRGPLDEQYF. The CDR3 coding sequence is TGTGCCAGCAGTTACGGGCGGGGACCTCTCGACGAGCAGTACTTC. The J gene is TRBJ2-7, the V gene TRBV6-2 or TRBV6-3, with a possible D match to TRBD2 (6 bases). The CDR3 sequence is 15 residues long. CDR1 is MNHEY and CDR2 is SVGEGT in the germline V gene. V gave up 2 bases and J gave up 5 bases, with 16 bases separating them.

This clonotype was seen only a few times. This rearrangement joins TRBV6-2 or TRBV6-3 to TRBJ1-1; D unclear. Germline V gene lookup returns CDR1 MNHEY and CDR2 SVGEGT. The length of the CDR3 is 14 residues. V was trimmed by 6 bases and J by 2 bases, leaving 13 bases between them. The CDR3 DNA is TGTGCCAGCAGCTTTACTGGGAGAAACACTGAAGCTTTCTTT. Translating it yields CASSFTGRNTEAFF.

J is TRBJ2-1 and V is TRBV4-1; unclear D gene. The CDR3 is made up of 14 amino acids. V was shortened by 1 base and J by 6 bases, with 10 bases between the two germline ends. The V gene's germline CDR1 is MGHRA and CDR2 YSYEKL. In nucleotides, the CDR3 is TGCGCCAGCAGCCAAGTGAGCCCGCTCAATGAGCAGTTCTTC. Protein sequence: CASSQVSPLNEQFF.

V is TRBV7-3 and J is TRBJ2-1; 9 bases are shared with TRBD2. The germline gives CDR1 SGHTA, CDR2 FQGTGA. This CDR3 region has 17 residues. The J segment lost 8 bases and the V segment lost 6 bases, leaving 17 bases of the junction unmatched. Written as DNA, the CDR3 is TGTGCCAGCAGTCAGTATAATATAGCGGGGGATCTCGATGAGCAGTTCTTC. It encodes CASSQYNIAGDLDEQFF. Supplemented by reference TRBV7-3 and TRBJ2-1, the full variable domain reads GAGVSQTPSNKVTEKGKYVELRCDPISGHTALYWYRQSLGQGPEFLIYFQGTGAADDSGLPNDRFFAVRPEGSVSTLKIQRTERGDSAVYLCASSQYNIAGDLDEQFFGPGTRLTVL.

This clonotype was counted at least ten times. This chain joins TRBV7-9 and TRBJ1-1; 9 bases are a match to TRBD1. Trimming removed 2 bases from V and 1 base from J; junction bases left unmatched: 11. From germline, CDR1 is SEHNR and CDR2 FQNEAQ (reference sequence). The CDR3 runs to 18 residues. CDR3 nucleotide sequence: TGTGCCAGCAGCTTACCCGGATGGGGGACAGGGAAGAACACTGAAGCTTTCTTT. Translated: CASSLPGWGTGKNTEAFF.

This clonotype was seen more than once but under ten times. J is TRBJ1-5 and V is TRBV27, with 9 positions matching TRBD1. CDR1 and CDR2 from the germline V gene are MNHEY and SMNVEV (reference sequence). The CDR3 is 13 amino acids. The J segment lost 7 bases and the V segment lost 7 bases, leaving 5 bases of the junction unmatched. The CDR3 loop reads CASTQGALQPQHF. The DNA for the CDR3 is TGTGCCAGCACACAGGGGGCGCTACAGCCCCAGCATTTT.